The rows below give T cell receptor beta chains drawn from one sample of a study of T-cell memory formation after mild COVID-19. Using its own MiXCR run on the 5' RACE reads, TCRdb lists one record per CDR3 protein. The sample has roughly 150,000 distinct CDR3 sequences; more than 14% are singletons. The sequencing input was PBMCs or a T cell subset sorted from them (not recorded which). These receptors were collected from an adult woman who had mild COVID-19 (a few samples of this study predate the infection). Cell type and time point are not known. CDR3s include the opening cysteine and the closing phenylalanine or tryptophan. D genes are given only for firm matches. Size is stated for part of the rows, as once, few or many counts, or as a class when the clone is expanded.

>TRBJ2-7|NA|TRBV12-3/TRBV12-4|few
CASSSPGEDEQYF
TGTGCCAGCAGTTCCCCCGGGGAGGACGAGCAGTACTTC
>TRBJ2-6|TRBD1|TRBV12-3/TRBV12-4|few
CASSFLGTGGSGANVLTF
TGTGCCAGCAGTTTTCTCGGGACAGGGGGTTCTGGGGCCAACGTCCTGACTTTC
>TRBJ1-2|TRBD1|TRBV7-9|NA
CASSLLPTGDGYTF
TGTGCCAGCAGCCTGCTCCCGACAGGGGATGGCTACACCTTC
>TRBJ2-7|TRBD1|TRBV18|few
CASSPSGTGWDEQYF
TGTGCCAGCTCACCGTCCGGGACAGGGTGGGACGAGCAGTACTTC
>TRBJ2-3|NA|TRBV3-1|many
CASGLAGINTQYF
TGTGCCAGCGGTCTGGCGGGCATAAATACGCAGTATTTT
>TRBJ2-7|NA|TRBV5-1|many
CASSVDSAYEQYF
TGCGCCAGCAGCGTGGACAGCGCCTACGAGCAGTACTTC
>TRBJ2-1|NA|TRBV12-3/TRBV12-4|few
CASRRDYYNSYNEQFF
TGTGCCAGCAGGAGAGACTACTACAACTCCTACAATGAGCAGTTCTTC
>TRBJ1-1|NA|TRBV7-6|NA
CASSLGTQGNTEAFF
TGTGCCAGCAGCTTAGGGACCCAGGGGAACACTGAAGCTTTCTTT
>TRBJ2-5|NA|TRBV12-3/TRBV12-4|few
CASSLTGTQETQYF
TGTGCCAGCAGTTTAACGGGGACCCAAGAGACCCAGTACTTC
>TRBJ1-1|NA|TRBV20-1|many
CSARDRRGGGTEAFF
TGCAGTGCTAGAGATCGAAGAGGGGGTGGCACTGAAGCTTTCTTT
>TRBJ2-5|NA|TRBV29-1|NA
CSVEDESRAFQETQYF
TGCAGCGTTGAAGATGAGAGTAGAGCCTTCCAAGAGACCCAGTACTTC
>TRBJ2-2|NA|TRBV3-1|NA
CASSQVSDSTGGELFF
TGTGCCAGCAGCCAAGTTTCGGATTCAACCGGCGGGGAGCTGTTTTTT
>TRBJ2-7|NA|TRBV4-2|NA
CASSQDAERQYF
TGTGCCAGCAGCCAAGATGCCGAGAGGCAGTACTTC
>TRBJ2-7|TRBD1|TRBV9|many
CASSLGQTLSYEQYF
TGTGCCAGCAGCTTGGGACAGACCCTTTCCTACGAGCAGTACTTC
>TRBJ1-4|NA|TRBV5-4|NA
CASSAEAPWGNEKLFF
TGTGCCAGCAGCGCAGAAGCGCCCTGGGGAAATGAAAAACTGTTTTTT
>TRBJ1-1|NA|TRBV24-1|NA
CATRGPLTEAFF
TGTGCCACCCGGGGGCCTCTCACTGAAGCTTTCTTT
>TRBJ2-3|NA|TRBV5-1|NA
CASSMANRMGRTDTQYF
TGCGCCAGCAGCATGGCTAACCGCATGGGGAGAACAGATACGCAGTATTTT
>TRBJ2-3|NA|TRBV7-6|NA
CASSLTGLYPSTDTQYF
TGTGCCAGCAGCCTCACCGGACTATACCCTAGCACAGATACGCAGTATTTT
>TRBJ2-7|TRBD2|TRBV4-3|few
CASSPGLAGGGYEQYF
TGCGCCAGCAGCCCCGGACTAGCGGGAGGGGGGTACGAGCAGTACTTC
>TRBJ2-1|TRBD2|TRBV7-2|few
CASRTGLAGGPISYNEQFF
TGTGCCAGCCGTACGGGACTAGCGGGAGGGCCGATTTCCTACAATGAGCAGTTCTTC
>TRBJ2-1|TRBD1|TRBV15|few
CATSRRTGYNEQFF
TGTGCCACCAGCAGGAGGACAGGGTACAATGAGCAGTTCTTC
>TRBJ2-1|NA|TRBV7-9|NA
CASLFGGSSNEQFF
TGTGCCAGCCTATTTGGGGGTTCTAGTAATGAGCAGTTCTTC
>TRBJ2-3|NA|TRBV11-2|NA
CASSPKILAVADTQYF
TGTGCCAGCAGCCCCAAGATATTAGCAGTCGCAGATACGCAGTATTTT
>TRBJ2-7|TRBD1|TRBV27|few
CASSLGQGITYEQYF
TGTGCCAGCAGTTTAGGACAGGGGATTACCTACGAGCAGTACTTC
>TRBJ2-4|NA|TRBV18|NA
CASSPPQGAAKNIQYF
TGTGCCAGCTCACCACCTCAGGGTGCAGCCAAAAACATTCAGTACTTC
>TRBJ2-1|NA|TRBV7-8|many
CASSLDGSRYNEQFF
TGTGCCAGCAGCTTAGACGGGAGTCGCTACAATGAGCAGTTCTTC
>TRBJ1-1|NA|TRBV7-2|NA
CASSSDLSAAFF
TGTGCCAGCAGCTCAGATCTGTCTGCGGCTTTCTTT
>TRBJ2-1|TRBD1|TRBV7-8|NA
CASRRGQVDEQFF
TGTGCCAGCAGACGTGGACAGGTGGATGAGCAGTTCTTC
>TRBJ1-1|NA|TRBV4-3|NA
CASSQDAETEAFF
TGCGCCAGCAGCCAAGATGCAGAGACTGAAGCTTTCTTT
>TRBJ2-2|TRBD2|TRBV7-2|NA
CASSTTSGRGELFF
TGTGCCAGCAGCACGACTAGCGGGAGGGGGGAGCTGTTTTTT
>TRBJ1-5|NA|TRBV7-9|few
CASTQGDAGQPQHF
TGTGCCAGCACTCAGGGAGATGCAGGGCAGCCCCAGCATTTT